The 24 T cell receptor beta chains below come from one sample, sequenced in a study of T-cell reconstitution after alpha-beta-depleted transplantation in children (dated by TCRdb to the mid-2010s). In light of the paper, this sample's treatment or condition label describes: allogeneic hematopoietic cell transplantation with graft depleted of TCRalphabeta T cells and CD19 B cells. Receptor libraries were prepared by PCR. Sequencing was carried out with an Illumina HiSeq 2500. Molecular barcoding was employed in the preparation of TCR libraries, with unique molecular identifiers being used to normalize TCRbeta repertoire quantification. TCRdb trimmed the raw reads at Q25, called clones with MiXCR and kept productive beta chains. CDR3 protein sequences are deduplicated, and each keeps its most common genes and DNA. This sample comprises around 300,000 distinct CDR3 sequences, 10% of them detected only once. The ten largest clonotypes hold approximately 7.6% of the sample.

The material sequenced was PBMCs, taken before TCRalphabeta/CD19-depleted stem cell transplant. The receptor source for this set is a boy in the first two years of life with acute myeloid leukemia, due to receive a stem cell transplant.

This clonotype was found many times. The chain carries TRBV6-2 or TRBV6-3 and TRBJ2-1; D gene unclear. The CDR3 is 15 residues long. The germline V gene has CDR1 MNHEY and CDR2 SVGEGT. V shed 0 bases and J shed 2 bases, with 8 bases lying between them. CDR3 protein: CASSYSGSPYNEQFF. CDR3 nucleotide sequence: TGTGCCAGCAGTTACTCGGGCAGCCCCTACAATGAGCAGTTCTTC.

Details on this clonotype: The CDR3 carries no conserved terminal phenylalanine or tryptophan, so it likely arises from a read error. The V gene is TRBV11-3, the J gene TRBJ2-3; D may be TRBD2 (6 bases). The CDR3 runs to 15 residues. Germline-derived CDR1 and CDR2 are SGHNT and YENEEA. Deletions cut 1 base from V and 3 bases from J, with 11 bases between. For the CDR3, the DNA is TGTGCCAGCAGCTTAGGCGGGGTAGGAACAGATACGCAGTATATT. Protein: CASSLGGVGTDTQYI.

This clonotype was picked up many times. CDR3 nucleotide sequence: TGTGCCAGCAGCCAAAGACAGGTCCGATACTACGAGCAGTACTTC. Translation gives CASSQRQVRYYEQYF. V is TRBV7-2 and J is TRBJ2-7, with D possibly TRBD1 on 6 matching bases. CDR1 is SGHTA and CDR2 is FQGNSA in the germline V gene. V was trimmed by 5 bases and J by 3 bases, leaving 17 bases between them. The CDR3 loop spans 15 amino acids.

This clonotype was found many times. V and J are TRBV15 and TRBJ2-4, with 12 bases lining up with TRBD2. The CDR3 runs to 16 residues. CDR1 is LNHNV, CDR2 YYDKDF, per germline (reference sequence). V shed 3 bases, J shed 0 bases, and the junction held 0 bases outside the gene matches. The CDR3 loop is CATSRGLAGAKNIQYF. CDR3 coding DNA: TGTGCCACCAGCAGGGGACTAGCGGGAGCCAAAAACATTCAGTACTTC.

This clonotype has more than one count but fewer than ten. V usage is TRBV12-5 and J usage is TRBJ2-2; no clear D. This CDR3 has 15 amino acids. Trimming pared 4 bases from V and 3 bases from J, leaving 12 bases between. CDR1 is LGHNT and CDR2 is FRNRAP in the germline V gene. The CDR3 DNA reads as TGTGCTAGTGGTTCCCCAGTCGCGGACACCGGGGAGCTGTTTTTT. This encodes CASGSPVADTGELFF.

The chain couples TRBV4-3 to TRBJ2-7, with D maybe TRBD1 (6 bases). The germline gives CDR1 LGHNA, CDR2 YSLEER. This CDR3 region has 16 residues. Between the trimmed V and J ends, which lost 0 bases and 4 bases, there was a span of 16 bases. The CDR3 here is CASSQDPYGGGYEQYF. In DNA, the CDR3 is TGCGCCAGCAGCCAAGATCCCTATGGGGGCGGATACGAGCAGTACTTC.

This clonotype was found many times. The genes are TRBV5-1 and TRBJ2-5; D might be TRBD1 (6 bases). The germline V gene encodes CDR1 SGHRS and CDR2 YFSETQ. V was shortened by 3 bases and J by 0 bases, with 9 bases between the two germline ends. The CDR3 is 14 amino acids. The CDR3 sequence is CASSSRDNQETQYF. The CDR3 DNA is TGCGCCAGCAGCTCCCGGGACAACCAAGAGACCCAGTACTTC.

In this sample, this clonotype turned up many times. The rearrangement joins TRBV7-9 to TRBJ1-6; 11 nucleotides agree with TRBD1. Per germline, CDR1 SEHNR and CDR2 FQNEAQ (reference sequence). Losses at the gene ends were 5 bases for V and 7 bases for J; bases not matched to a gene: 4. This CDR3 has 15 residues. CDR3 bases: TGTGCCAGCAGCCCCGGACAGGGGGCCAATTCACCCCTCCACTTT. This codes for CASSPGQGANSPLHF.

This clonotype has at least ten counts. The chain uses TRBV12-3 or TRBV12-4 and TRBJ1-2, with D possibly TRBD1 on 6 matching bases. The CDR3 sequence is 11 residues long. Deletions cut 4 bases from V and 8 bases from J, with 8 bases between. CDR3 sequence (DNA): TGTGCCAGCAGTTCAGGGGAGGGCTACACCTTC. The encoded protein is CASSSGEGYTF.

This clonotype was observed at least ten times. The chain has TRBV14 and TRBJ2-1, with D perhaps matching TRBD1 (5 bases). Per the germline V gene, CDR1 is SGHDN and CDR2 is FVKESK. CDR3 length equals 17 residues. The V end lost 5 bases, the J end lost 0 bases, and 17 bases lay between the germline ends. CDR3 DNA sequence: TGTGCCAGCAGCAAAAGATTGACAGTGAGCTCCTACAATGAGCAGTTCTTC. Amino acid sequence: CASSKRLTVSSYNEQFF.

V is TRBV12-3 or TRBV12-4 and J is TRBJ2-3; 7 bases match TRBD2. CDR3 length: 14 residues. V gave up 5 bases and J gave up 7 bases; unmatched junction bases: 9. CDR3 loop: CASSPSGGANTQYF. The CDR3 DNA follows: TGTGCCAGCAGTCCTAGCGGCGGTGCGAATACGCAGTATTTT.

This clonotype was counted at least ten times. V is TRBV29-1 and J is TRBJ2-4; D might be TRBD2 (6 bases). The CDR3 consists of 13 residues. With 4 bases removed from V and 4 bases from J, the gap between germline ends came to 11 bases. CDR1 and CDR2 from the germline V gene are SQVTM and ANQGSEA. This CDR3 reads CSVVLAGKNIQYF. Written as DNA, the CDR3 is TGCAGCGTTGTCCTGGCGGGGAAAAACATTCAGTACTTC.

This clonotype was observed many times. The rearrangement uses TRBV29-1 and TRBJ2-5; D is unclear. Germline CDR1 and CDR2: SQVTM and ANQGSEA. The CDR3 has 12 residues. V gave up 2 bases and J gave up 3 bases, with 7 bases separating them. The CDR3 is CSVEITEETQYF. Here the CDR3 DNA reads TGCAGCGTTGAAATAACGGAAGAGACCCAGTACTTC.

The chain links TRBV10-3 to TRBJ2-4; 9 bases are shared with TRBD1. V dropped 2 bases and J dropped 4; count of bases not matched to a gene: 3. The CDR3 runs 15 residues. Germline CDR1 reads ENHRY; CDR2 reads SYGVKD. The CDR3, as DNA: TGTGCCATCAGTGAGACCGGGACAGGGAAAAACATTCAGTACTTC. This translates into CAISETGTGKNIQYF.

This rearrangement joins TRBV7-9 to TRBJ2-7; TRBD2 agrees at 10 bases. Germline V gene data show CDR1 as SEHNR and CDR2 as FQNEAQ (reference sequence). The CDR3 covers 15 residues. V shed 5 bases and J 7 bases; nucleotides not matched to a gene: 11. For the CDR3, the DNA is TGTGCCAGCAGCCATATAGGGGGACTAGCGAGGGAGCAGTACTTC. Translated: CASSHIGGLAREQYF. Full variable domain (rest looked up from reference TRBV7-9 and TRBJ2-7): DTGVSQNPRHKITKRGQNVTFRCDPISEHNRLYWYRQTLGQGPEFLTYFQNEAQLEKSRLLSDRFSAERPKGSFSTLEIQRTEQGDSAMYLCASSHIGGLAREQYFGPGTRLTVT.

About this clonotype itself: This may come from a read error, since a much larger clone is one base off. This chain uses TRBV10-3 with TRBJ1-1, with D uncertain. There are 17 residues in the CDR3. Germline CDR1 and CDR2: ENHRY and SYGVKD. The CDR3 protein is CAISESAGTRRSTEALF. CDR3 DNA: TGTGCCATCAGTGAGTCGGCAGGAACCCGAAGGAGCACTGAAGCTCTCTTT.

V is TRBV7-9 and J is TRBJ2-5; TRBD1 or TRBD2 may be the D gene (5 bases each). Germline CDR1 and CDR2: SEHNR and FQNEAQ (reference sequence). Trimming left V 3 bases short and J 10 bases short, with 21 bases between. This CDR3 has 15 amino acids. In DNA, the CDR3 is TGTGCCAGCAGCTTCCCGGGACCTTTTGGGAACGGCCAGTACTTC. This gives the protein CASSFPGPFGNGQYF.

The gene calls are TRBV27 and TRBJ2-5; D not resolved. There are 12 residues in the CDR3. Germline V gene data show CDR1 as MNHEY and CDR2 as SMNVEV (reference sequence). Trimming took off 7 bases at V and 2 bases at J, with 8 bases between the two ends. The CDR3 protein is CASKGWQETQYF. CDR3 nucleotides: TGTGCCAGCAAAGGGTGGCAAGAGACCCAGTACTTC.

This clonotype was recorded at least ten times. V gene TRBV5-1 combines with J gene TRBJ1-2, with no clear D. There are 14 residues in the CDR3. Trimming removed 1 base at V and 2 bases at J, with 9 bases between. Germline V gene data show CDR1 as SGHRS and CDR2 as YFSETQ. This CDR3 is CASSLRGINYGYTF. The CDR3 nucleotides read TGCGCCAGCAGCTTGCGAGGGATCAACTATGGCTACACCTTC. The whole variable domain, filled in from reference TRBV5-1 and TRBJ1-2, reads KAGVTQTPRYLIKTRGQQVTLSCSPISGHRSVSWYQQTPGQGLQFLFEYFSETQRNKGNFPGRFSGRQFSNSRSEMNVSTLELGDSALYLCASSLRGINYGYTFGSGTRLTVV.

This clonotype has at least ten counts. The chain links TRBV27 to TRBJ2-7; 8 bases align to TRBD1. With 6 bases clipped from V and 3 bases from J, the junction kept 19 bases outside the gene matches. The CDR3 totals 18 residues. Germline lookup yields CDR1 MNHEY and CDR2 SMNVEV (reference sequence). The CDR3 is CASRGRTGKAEGFYEQYF. For the CDR3, the DNA is TGTGCCAGCAGGGGACGGACAGGGAAAGCGGAGGGGTTCTACGAGCAGTACTTC.

This clonotype appeared many times. The chain combines TRBV29-1 with TRBJ2-5; maybe TRBD1 (6 bases). CDR3 length equals 13 residues. V was cut by 8 bases and J by 5 bases, with 18 bases left in between. Per the germline V gene, CDR1 is SQVTM and CDR2 is ANQGSEA. In nucleotides, the CDR3 is TGCAGCATCGGACAGATTCGAGGGGAGACCCAGTACTTC. As protein: CSIGQIRGETQYF.

Note on this clonotype: Since a much larger clone is just one base distant, this may be a read error. This chain joins TRBV20-1 and TRBJ2-5, with 10 bases lining up with TRBD2. CDR1 and CDR2 from the germline V gene are DFQATT and SNEGSKA (reference sequence). V was clipped by 8 bases and J by 2 bases; unmatched bases: 11. The CDR3 contains 15 residues. The CDR3 DNA is TGCAGTTCTGAACCTGGACTAGCGGTGCAAGAGACCCAGTACTTC. Protein sequence: CSSEPGLAVQETQYF.

This clonotype appeared many times. The V gene is TRBV29-1, the J gene TRBJ2-5; D call uncertain. Germline V gene sequence: CDR1 SQVTM, CDR2 ANQGSEA. The V gene lost 4 bases and the J gene lost 2 bases, with 14 bases spanning the gap. The CDR3 runs to 14 residues. DNA of the CDR3: TGCAGCGTTGTTGGCCGCCTTATTCAAGAGACCCAGTACTTC. It codes for CSVVGRLIQETQYF.

This clonotype was counted at least ten times. This rearrangement joins TRBV20-1 to TRBJ2-1, with TRBD2 identical over 11 bases. V gave up 4 bases and J gave up 2 bases; unmatched junction bases: 13. CDR1 and CDR2 from the germline V gene are DFQATT and SNEGSKA (reference sequence). The CDR3 contains 18 residues. The CDR3, as DNA: TGCAGTGCTATCCCAGGGGGATATAGCGGGAGGGCCTACAATGAGCAGTTCTTC. It yields the protein CSAIPGGYSGRAYNEQFF.